The 23 T cell receptor beta chains reported below all come from one sample, sequenced in a study of blood T cell repertoires in COVID-19. The assay was immunoSEQ multiplex PCR, and TCRdb's table has in-frame clones only and misses some. The sample lists 400,000 to 550,000 clones, roughly 91% occurring once. The specimen sequenced was peripheral blood. Receptors originate from a woman younger than 45 with acute or convalescent COVID-19.

The gene calls are TRBV5-1 and TRBJ2-1, with TRBD1 as a possible D gene (5 bases). This CDR3 is 14 amino acids long. CDR1 SGHRS and CDR2 YFSETQ come from the germline V gene. The V and J ends lost 0 bases and 7 bases respectively, with 11 bases between them. The CDR3 spells CASSLGQGRNEQFF. DNA of the CDR3: TGCGCCAGCAGCTTGGGCCAGGGCAGGAATGAGCAGTTCTTC.

The rearrangement links TRBV10-3 to TRBJ1-1; 12 bases fit TRBD1. The trim removed 3 bases at V and 5 bases at J, leaving 7 bases unmatched. The CDR3 sequence is 16 residues long. The V gene's germline CDR1 is ENHRY and CDR2 SYGVKD. CDR3 protein: CAISDGTGGGRTEAFF. DNA for the CDR3: TGTGCCATCAGTGACGGGACAGGGGGCGGGAGGACTGAAGCTTTCTTT.

The V call is TRBV5-4, the J call TRBJ2-2, with D possibly being TRBD2 (6 bases). The germline V gene encodes CDR1 SGHNT and CDR2 YYREEE (reference sequence). V gave up 1 base and J gave up 3 bases, with 13 bases separating them. The CDR3 is 16 amino acids. The CDR3 DNA follows: TGTGCCAGCAGCTTGATCCGGGGGTGGGACACCGGGGAGCTGTTTTTT. Encoded protein: CASSLIRGWDTGELFF.

V is TRBV6-1 and J is TRBJ1-5; no firm D call. The CDR3 loop spans 15 amino acids. CDR1 MNHNS and CDR2 SASEGT come from the germline V gene. V lost 2 bases and J lost 7, with 15 bases in between. The CDR3 reads CASSESPLREQPQHF. The CDR3 coding sequence is TGTGCCAGCAGTGAATCCCCACTAAGGGAGCAGCCCCAGCATTTT.

The CDR3 DNA sequence: TGTGCCAGCAGTTCGCCGACAGGGGCCTACAATGAGCAGTTCTTC. Its protein is CASSSPTGAYNEQFF. This chain connects TRBV6-5 to TRBJ2-1, with 8 bases that match TRBD1. Germline V gene sequence: CDR1 MNHEY, CDR2 SVGAGI. V lost 4 bases to trimming and J lost 2 bases; unmatched junction nucleotides: 4. CDR3 length: 15 residues.

The rearrangement joins TRBV3-1 (or the pseudogene TRBV3-2) to TRBJ2-1, with a possible D match to TRBD1 (6 bases). The CDR3 runs 14 residues. Germline V gene sequence: CDR1 LGHDT, CDR2 YNNKEL (reference sequence). Trimming took 6 bases from V and 4 from J, leaving 13 bases between them. The CDR3 loop reads CASSNRGQYNEQFF. The CDR3 nucleotides read TGTGCCAGCAGTAACCGTGGACAGTACAATGAGCAGTTCTTC.

This clone has a single count. The rearrangement joins TRBV11-2 to TRBJ2-7, with 12 bases aligning to TRBD2. Germline V gene lookup returns CDR1 SGHAT and CDR2 FQNNGV. The CDR3 runs 14 residues. V lost 2 bases to trimming and J lost 7 bases; unmatched junction nucleotides: 3. The chain's CDR3 is CASSLLAGGLEQYF. The CDR3 nucleotides read TGTGCCAGCAGCTTACTAGCGGGGGGGCTTGAGCAGTACTTC.

This clone was counted only a few times. The chain uses TRBV28 and TRBJ2-7; 10 bases are shared with TRBD1. The CDR3 runs to 16 residues. Germline V gene lookup returns CDR1 MDHEN and CDR2 SYDVKM. V was pared by 2 bases and J by 4 bases, with 8 bases of the junction left unmatched. CDR3 nucleotides: TGTGCCAGCAGTTTAAGGGGAGGACAGGGGGGATACGAGCAGTACTTC. Its translation: CASSLRGGQGGYEQYF.

V gene TRBV6-2 or TRBV6-3 combines with J gene TRBJ1-2; 9 bases match TRBD1. After removal of 2 bases from V and 7 bases from J, the junction contained 8 bases not matched to a gene. Germline V gives CDR1 MNHEY, CDR2 SVGEGT. CDR3 length: 15 amino acids. The CDR3 DNA reads TGTGCCAGCAGTTACACGAGGACAGGGGATCGTGGCTACACCTTC. Its translation: CASSYTRTGDRGYTF.

The chain couples TRBV28 to TRBJ2-3; TRBD2 is a possible D gene (7 bases). This CDR3 has 16 residues. Germline CDR1 reads MDHEN; CDR2 reads SYDVKM. Trimming pared 3 bases from V and 4 bases from J, leaving 17 bases between. The CDR3 here is CASSFVGGGGADTQYF. CDR3 coding DNA: TGTGCCAGCAGTTTTGTTGGGGGCGGGGGAGCAGATACGCAGTATTTT.

The chain joins TRBV9 to TRBJ2-1; 12 positions agree with TRBD1. V shed 1 base and J 6 bases; nucleotides not matched to a gene: 5. Germline assignment: CDR1 SGDLS and CDR2 YYNGEE. This CDR3 comprises 16 residues. Written as DNA, the CDR3 is TGTGCCAGCAGCGTACAGGGACAGGGGGCCTCCAATGAGCAGTTCTTC. As protein: CASSVQGQGASNEQFF.

The chain recombines TRBV7-6 with TRBJ1-1; D gene uncertain. With 2 bases removed from V and 3 bases from J, the gap between germline ends came to 22 bases. CDR3 length: 18 amino acids. CDR1 SGHVS and CDR2 FNYEAQ come from the germline V gene. DNA of the CDR3: TGTGCCAGCAGCTTAAGTTCCGCTTCGACGGGAAAGGACACTGAAGCTTTCTTT. The encoded protein is CASSLSSASTGKDTEAFF.

This chain uses TRBV19 with TRBJ1-5, with 9 bases fitting TRBD1. The CDR3 is made up of 16 amino acids. V gave up 3 bases and J gave up 0 bases; unmatched junction bases: 3. Per the germline V gene, CDR1 is LNHDA and CDR2 is SQIVND (reference sequence). In DNA, the CDR3 is TGTGCCAGTAGTATCCGGGACAGGGTTAGCAATCAGCCCCAGCATTTT. It codes for CASSIRDRVSNQPQHF.

The chain combines TRBV29-1 with TRBJ1-2; unclear D gene. Germline V gene sequence: CDR1 SQVTM, CDR2 ANQGSEA. The CDR3 totals 13 residues. The V end lost 4 bases, the J end lost 8 bases, and 17 bases lay between the germline ends. CDR3 coding DNA: TGCAGCGTTGTGGCCCTGACGGCGAGGGGCTACACCTTC. It codes for CSVVALTARGYTF.

The chain links TRBV5-4 to TRBJ2-3, with 12 bases matching TRBD2. This CDR3 has 18 residues. V trimming: 2 bases; J trimming: 5 bases; junction bases outside the gene matches: 12. Germline V lookup: CDR1 SGHNT, CDR2 YYREEE (reference sequence). The CDR3 loop reads CASSLPGLAGGPVDTQYF. The CDR3, as DNA: TGTGCCAGCAGCTTACCTGGGCTAGCGGGGGGGCCGGTAGATACGCAGTATTTT.

The V call is TRBV7-9, the J call TRBJ1-1; D not certain. The germline V and J ends were trimmed by 3 bases and 6 bases, with 11 bases remaining between them. The CDR3 length is 13 residues. Per germline, CDR1 SEHNR and CDR2 FQNEAQ (reference sequence). The CDR3 loop is CASSFSGGPEAFF. Written as DNA, the CDR3 is TGTGCCAGCAGCTTTTCCGGAGGACCTGAAGCTTTCTTT.

This clone was observed a few times. The chain carries TRBV18 and TRBJ2-7; 7 bases map to TRBD1. This CDR3 comprises 13 residues. CDR1 and CDR2 (germline): KGHSH, LQKENI. Trimming took 6 bases from V and 6 from J; bases not matched to a gene: 8. In DNA form, the CDR3 reads TGTGCCAGCTCGTCCACAGGGGCTCGCGAGCAGTACTTC. This translates into CASSSTGAREQYF.

The J gene is TRBJ2-7, the V gene TRBV2; possibly TRBD1 for D (5 bases). CDR3 length: 12 residues. From germline, CDR1 is SNHLY and CDR2 FYNNEI. V lost 6 bases and J 6 bases, leaving 12 bases between the germline ends. In DNA form, the CDR3 reads TGTGCCAGCAGGGCGGACACCCTCGAGCAGTACTTC. Translation gives CASRADTLEQYF.

The chain combines TRBV4-1 with TRBJ1-1; D not certain. Germline-derived CDR1 and CDR2 are MGHRA and YSYEKL. The CDR3 extends over 14 amino acids. V was cut by 0 bases and J by 7 bases, with 12 bases left in between. CDR3 amino acids: CASSQDAAASEAFF. The CDR3 DNA sequence: TGCGCCAGCAGCCAAGACGCGGCGGCGAGTGAAGCTTTCTTT.

This chain connects TRBV20-1 to TRBJ2-7; weak D call: TRBD2 (6 bases). Trimming took off 3 bases at V and 4 bases at J, with 16 bases between the two ends. The germline gives CDR1 DFQATT, CDR2 SNEGSKA (reference sequence). The CDR3 is 14 residues long. The CDR3 DNA reads TGCAGTGCTAGTTTCGGGGGAGAAATGTACGAGCAGTACTTC. Translating it yields CSASFGGEMYEQYF.

The V and J genes are TRBV7-6 and TRBJ2-7; D ambiguous. Germline assignment: CDR1 SGHVS and CDR2 FNYEAQ. Between the trimmed V and J ends, which lost 1 base and 0 bases, there was a span of 10 bases. The CDR3 has 15 residues. DNA for the CDR3: TGTGCCAGCAGCTTAGGGGCAGGCCTCTCCTACGAGCAGTACTTC. Encoded protein: CASSLGAGLSYEQYF.

This clone occurred once. The chain carries TRBV6-6 and TRBJ1-5; 7 positions agree with TRBD1. V shed 2 bases, J shed 4 bases, and the junction held 8 bases outside the gene matches. The germline gives CDR1 MNHNY, CDR2 SVGAGI (reference sequence). The CDR3 sequence is 16 residues long. The CDR3 loop reads CASSYTRDRNNQPQHF. CDR3 nucleotide sequence: TGTGCCAGCAGTTACACCCGGGACAGAAATAATCAGCCCCAGCATTTT.

V usage is TRBV5-1 and J usage is TRBJ2-5, with D tentatively TRBD2 (6 bases). This CDR3 comprises 13 residues. CDR1 is SGHRS and CDR2 is YFSETQ in the germline V gene. Trimming shortened V by 5 bases and J by 1 base, and 9 bases separated the two germline ends. CDR3 DNA: TGCGCCAGCAGGGCGGGACTCCAAGAGACCCAGTACTTC. Amino acid sequence: CASRAGLQETQYF.